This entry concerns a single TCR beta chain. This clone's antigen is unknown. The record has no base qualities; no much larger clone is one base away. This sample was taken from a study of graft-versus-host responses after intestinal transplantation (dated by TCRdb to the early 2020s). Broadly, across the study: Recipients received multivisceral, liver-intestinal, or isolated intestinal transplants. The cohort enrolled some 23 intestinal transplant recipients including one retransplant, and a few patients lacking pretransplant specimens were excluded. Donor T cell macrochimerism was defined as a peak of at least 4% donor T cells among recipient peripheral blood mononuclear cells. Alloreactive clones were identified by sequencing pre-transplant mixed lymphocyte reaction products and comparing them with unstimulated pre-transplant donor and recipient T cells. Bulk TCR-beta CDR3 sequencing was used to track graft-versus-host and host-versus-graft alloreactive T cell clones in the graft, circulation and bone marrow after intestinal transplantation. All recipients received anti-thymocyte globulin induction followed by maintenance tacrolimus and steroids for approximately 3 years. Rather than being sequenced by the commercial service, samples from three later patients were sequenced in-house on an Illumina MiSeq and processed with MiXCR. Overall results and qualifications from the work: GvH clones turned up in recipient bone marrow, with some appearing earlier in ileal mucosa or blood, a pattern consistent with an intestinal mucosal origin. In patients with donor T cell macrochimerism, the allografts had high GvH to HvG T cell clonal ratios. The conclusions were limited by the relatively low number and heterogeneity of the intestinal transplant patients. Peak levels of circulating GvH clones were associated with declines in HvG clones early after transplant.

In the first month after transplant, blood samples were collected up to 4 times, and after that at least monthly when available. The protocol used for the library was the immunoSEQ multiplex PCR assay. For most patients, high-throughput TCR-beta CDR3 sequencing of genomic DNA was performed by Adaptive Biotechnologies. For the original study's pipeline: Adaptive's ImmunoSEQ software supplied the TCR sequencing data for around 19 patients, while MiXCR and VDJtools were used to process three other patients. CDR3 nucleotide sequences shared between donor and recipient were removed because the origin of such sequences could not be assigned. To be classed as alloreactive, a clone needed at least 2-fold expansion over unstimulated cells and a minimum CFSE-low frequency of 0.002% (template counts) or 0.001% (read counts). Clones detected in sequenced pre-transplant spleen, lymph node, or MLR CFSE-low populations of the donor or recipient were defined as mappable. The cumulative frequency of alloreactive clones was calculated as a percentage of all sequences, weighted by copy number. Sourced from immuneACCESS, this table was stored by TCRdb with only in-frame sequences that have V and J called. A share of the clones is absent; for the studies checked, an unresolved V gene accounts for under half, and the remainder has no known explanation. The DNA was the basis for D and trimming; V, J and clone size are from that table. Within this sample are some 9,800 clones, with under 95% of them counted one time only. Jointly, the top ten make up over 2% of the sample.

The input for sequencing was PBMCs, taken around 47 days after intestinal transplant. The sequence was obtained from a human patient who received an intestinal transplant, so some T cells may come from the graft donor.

For the CDR3, the sequence is CASSLDGETSGNTIYF. Read as DNA, the sequence is TGTGCCAGCAGCTTAGATGGAGAGACCTCTGGAAACACCATATATTTT. The rearranged segments are TRBV7-2 and TRBJ1-3; the D gene remains uncertain. The CDR3 covers 16 residues, taking in both the cysteine and the phenylalanine. CDR3 DNA is the only sequence kept; it has 48 bases, read in frame from the first base. Based on the germline V gene, the CDR1 and CDR2 sequences are SGHTA and FQGNSA. Cut back by 1 base and 0 bases, the V and J ends lie 10 bases apart.